The 4 T cell receptor beta chains reported below all come from one sample, sequenced in a study of blood T cell repertoires in COVID-19 (dated by TCRdb to the early 2020s). The method behind the library was the immunoSEQ multiplex PCR assay. TCRdb retrieved this table from immuneACCESS and kept in-frame rearrangements only. Not all clones are present; in checked studies, unresolved V genes account for under half, and no reason is known for the remainder. The sample table records approximately 130,000 clones; around 80% of these occur just once. The leading ten clones occupy 10% to 13% of the sample. The source material was peripheral blood. These TCRs come from a human donor in a cohort sampled during active COVID-19.

The rearrangement joins TRBV30 to TRBJ1-2, with 7 bases matching TRBD1. V lost 2 bases to trimming and J lost 4 bases; unmatched junction nucleotides: 7. The CDR3 is made up of 14 amino acids. Germline CDR1 reads GTSNPN; CDR2 reads SVGIG (reference sequence). The DNA for the CDR3 is TGTGCCTGGAGTCAGGGGGAGGTTTCCTATGGCTACACCTTC. It yields the protein CAWSQGEVSYGYTF. The full variable domain, rest sourced from reference TRBV30 and TRBJ1-2, is SQTIHQWPATLVQPVGSPLSLECTVEGTSNPNLYWYRQAAGRGLQLLFYSVGIGQISSEVPQNLSASRPQDRQFILSSKKLLLSDSGFYLCAWSQGEVSYGYTFGSGTRLTVV.

The chain has TRBV25-1 and TRBJ1-6; 9 nucleotides match TRBD1. Unmatched junction bases numbered 7, after V lost 6 bases and J lost 4 bases. This CDR3 is built from 16 residues. Germline CDR1 reads MGHDK; CDR2 reads SYGVNS. In nucleotides, the CDR3 is TGTGCCAGCAGGGATACAGGGGGCGCTTATAATTCACCCCTCCACTTT. It translates to CASRDTGGAYNSPLHF.

The chain couples TRBV15 to TRBJ2-1; no definite D call. Looked up from germline, CDR1 is LNHNV and CDR2 is YYDKDF (reference sequence). V was pared by 0 bases and J by 9 bases, with 6 bases between. CDR3 length equals 12 residues. The CDR3 protein is CATSRDFSEQFF. CDR3 nucleotides: TGTGCCACCAGCAGAGATTTTAGTGAGCAGTTCTTC.

This clone was observed a single time. This chain uses TRBV9 with TRBJ2-7, with 7 nucleotides matching TRBD1. V lost 3 bases and J lost 2; bases outside the gene matches: 8. Germline CDR1 reads SGDLS; CDR2 reads YYNGEE. The CDR3 has 15 amino acids. The CDR3 DNA is TGTGCCAGCAGCGCCCGAGGGGGACAGACCTACGAGCAGTACTTC. Its translation: CASSARGGQTYEQYF.